This is a list of T cell receptor beta chains from one sample in a study of blood T cell repertoires in COVID-19. Data came from immunoSEQ multiplex PCR; TCRdb stores just in-frame clones and leaves some out. The repertoire includes roughly 330,000 clones, 70% to 90% of them detected once, and approximately 5% sits in the top ten. Sequencing was performed on PBMCs or T cells enriched from blood (not recorded which). These receptors came from a woman aged 30 to 39 who had recovered from COVID-19. Both conserved end residues are part of each CDR3. D genes are given only for firm matches. Some rows have no size entry. The others give once, few or many, or a class for an expanded clone.

d_call clone_size j_call v_call cdr3_nt cdr3_aa
- - TRBJ1-4 TRBV25-1 TGTGCCAGCAGTGGTCCCATGGAAAAACTGTTTTTT CASSGPMEKLFF
TRBD2 - TRBJ2-1 TRBV27 TGTGCCATCTCCTCAGCGGGGGGTATCCCCGGGGATGAGCAGTTCTTC CAISSAGGIPGDEQFF
TRBD1 once TRBJ1-2 TRBV19 TGTGCCAGTACAGCGGGACAGGGTCCCTACACCTTC CASTAGQGPYTF
- - TRBJ2-1 TRBV28 TGTGCCAGCAGTTTGGCTTTGGCAGGGTACAATGAGCAGTTCTTC CASSLALAGYNEQFF
- - TRBJ1-3 TRBV10-3 TGTGCCATCAGTGAGGCCGGGAGCTCTGGAAACACCATATATTTT CAISEAGSSGNTIYF
- - TRBJ1-1 TRBV2 TGTGCCAGCAACCAGGGGAGCACTGAAGCTTTCTTT CASNQGSTEAFF
TRBD2 once TRBJ2-4 TRBV5-8 TGTGCCAGCAGCTGGGGGGGACCCGCGGGTCAGCCCAAAAACATTCAGTACTTC CASSWGGPAGQPKNIQYF
- - TRBJ1-2 TRBV10-3 TGTGCCATCAGTGAGTCCAAGAGTAACTATGGCTACACCTTC CAISESKSNYGYTF
- - TRBJ1-2 TRBV5-1 TGCGCCAGCAGCTCCATCCTGGGGGGAACTAACTATGGCTACACCTTC CASSSILGGTNYGYTF
- - TRBJ2-1 TRBV3-1/TRBV3-2 TGTGCCAGCAGCTTCCGCCGGCTGGGGGGAAGCTACAATGAGCAGTTCTTC CASSFRRLGGSYNEQFF
- - TRBJ1-5 TRBV7-9 TGTGCCAGCAGCTTGGCGGGGGCTCGGCAGCCCCAGCATTTT CASSLAGARQPQHF
- - TRBJ1-1 TRBV19 TGTGCCAGTAGTAGGACAAGCTGGGGTCCTGAAGCTTTCTTT CASSRTSWGPEAFF
- - TRBJ2-1 TRBV27 TGTGCCAGCAGTTTAAATTGGCCCGACAATGAGCAGTTCTTC CASSLNWPDNEQFF
TRBD1 - TRBJ1-4 TRBV7-2 TGTGCCAGCAGCCCCAGACAGGGAGCTGAAAAACTGTTTTTT CASSPRQGAEKLFF
- - TRBJ1-6 TRBV11-2 TGTGCCAGCAGCCCGCCAGCGTATGGCAATTCACCCCTCCACTTT CASSPPAYGNSPLHF